This T cell receptor (beta chain) stems from a study of cytomegalovirus exposure and HLA in healthy donors. The CDR3 runs 14 residues. Trimming took 1 base from V and 3 from J, leaving 8 bases between them. Germline lookup yields CDR1 LNHDA and CDR2 SQIVND (reference sequence). Comment on this clone: Its target is not known.

PCR employed 60 Vbeta and 13 Jbeta primers. The assay was immunoSEQ multiplex PCR, and TCRdb's table has in-frame clones only and misses some. This sample lists approximately 110,000 clones; its ten largest clones have roughly 3.5%. Findings and caveats of the study: In a later analysis, TCR beta V- and J-gene trimming showed a link to a missense DCLRE1C variant.

This clonotype originated in a man aged 18 to 29 in good health and CMV-seronegative. The source material was PBMCs. The chain couples TRBV19 to TRBJ2-3; maybe TRBD2 (6 bases). This CDR3 is CASSIGLATDTQYF. The CDR3 nucleotides read TGTGCCAGTAGTATAGGCCTAGCGACAGATACGCAGTATTTT.